The clone carrying this TCR beta chain was seen more than once but under ten times. Its antigen is unidentified. Amplification of TCR alpha and beta CDR3 regions from RNA used iRepertoire nested multiplex PCR. TCRdb reanalysed the multiplex PCR reads using MiXCR and keeps one entry per CDR3 protein. This sample has 400,000 or so distinct CDR3 sequences, with 41% found just once. The sample comes from a study of glioma-infiltrating T cells. Study-level background: Before surgery, glioma patients received dexamethasone for at most six days.

The study's findings and limits: Only very few CDR3 sequences appeared in both tissue and blood. Gliomas, especially low-grade, showed above-expected tissue-blood divergence; non-neoplastic patients showed below. Shared blood CDR3 signature motifs marked patients with low tissue-blood divergence.

The sample was glioma tissue, nonneoplastic brain tissue, or PBMCs (not recorded which). The TCR comes from a human donor with low-grade glioma or glioblastoma, undergoing nonglioma brain surgery, or in good health (not recorded which).

The CDR3 DNA sequence: TGTGCCAGCAGTTCCACCCGGTTTGGCGGGAGGACCTCCACAGATACGCAGTATTTT. Its translation is CASSSTRFGGRTSTDTQYF. The chain is built from TRBV28 and TRBJ2-3; TRBD2 aligns across 8 bases. Germline loops: CDR1 MDHEN, CDR2 SYDVKM. V was pared by 4 bases and J by 2 bases, with 17 bases of the junction left unmatched. This CDR3 is built from 19 residues.